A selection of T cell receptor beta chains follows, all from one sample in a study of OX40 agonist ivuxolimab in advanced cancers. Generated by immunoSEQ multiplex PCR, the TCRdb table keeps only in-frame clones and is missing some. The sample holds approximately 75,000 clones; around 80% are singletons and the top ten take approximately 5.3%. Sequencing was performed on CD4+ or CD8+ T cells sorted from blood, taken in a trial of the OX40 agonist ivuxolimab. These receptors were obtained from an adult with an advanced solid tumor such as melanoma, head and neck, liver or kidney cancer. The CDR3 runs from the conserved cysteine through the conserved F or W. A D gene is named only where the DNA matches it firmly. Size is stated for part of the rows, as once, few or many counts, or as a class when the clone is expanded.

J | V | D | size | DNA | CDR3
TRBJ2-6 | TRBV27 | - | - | TGTGCCAGCAGTTCGACAGGTAAATCGGGGGCCAACGTCCTGACTTTC | CASSSTGKSGANVLTF
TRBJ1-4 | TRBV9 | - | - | TGTGCCAGCAGCGTATCGCCCTCAGAAAAACTGTTTTTT | CASSVSPSEKLFF
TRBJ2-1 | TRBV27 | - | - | TGTGCCAGCAGTATGGCAAGGGGCTCCTACAATGAGCAGTTCTTC | CASSMARGSYNEQFF
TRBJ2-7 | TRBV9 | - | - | TGTGCCAGCAGCGTAAGTGCCCCGGGCTCCGAGCAGTACTTC | CASSVSAPGSEQYF
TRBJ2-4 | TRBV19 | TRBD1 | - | TGTGCCAGTAGTGGATCCGGGACAGGGGTGACCATTCAGTACTTC | CASSGSGTGVTIQYF
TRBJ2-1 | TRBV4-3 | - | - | TGCGCCAGCAGCCAAGTACAGCAGCATGAGCAGTTCTTC | CASSQVQQHEQFF
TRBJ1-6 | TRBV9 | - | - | TGTGCCAGCAGCGAGACGTGGATAGGGTCACCCCTCCACTTT | CASSETWIGSPLHF
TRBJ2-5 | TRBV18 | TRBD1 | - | TGTGCCAGCGGGACAGGGGGCCAAGAGACCCAGTACTTC | CASGTGGQETQYF
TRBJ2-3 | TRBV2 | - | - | TGTGCCAGCAGTGAGGCGGGGTTCACAGATACGCAGTATTTT | CASSEAGFTDTQYF
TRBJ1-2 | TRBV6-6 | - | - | TGTGCCAGCAGTTACTCTTGGGGGCCGGGGTATGGCTACACCTTC | CASSYSWGPGYGYTF
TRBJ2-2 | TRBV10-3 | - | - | TGTGCCATCAGACCTCTGACAGGCTTAAACACCGGGGAGCTGTTTTTT | CAIRPLTGLNTGELFF
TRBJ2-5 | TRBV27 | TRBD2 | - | TGTGCCAGCAGCCCAGAGGCGGGAGTAACCCAGTACTTC | CASSPEAGVTQYF
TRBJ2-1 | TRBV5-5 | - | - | TGTGCCAGCAGCCCCCCGAGACTTAGCTCCTACAATGAGCAGTTCTTC | CASSPPRLSSYNEQFF
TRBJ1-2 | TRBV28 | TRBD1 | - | TGTGCCAGCAGTTTTGGGGACAGGGAAGCCTATGGCTACACCTTC | CASSFGDREAYGYTF
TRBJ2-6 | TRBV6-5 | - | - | TGTGCCAGCAAGGTCCTCTCTGGGGCCAACGTCCTGACTTTC | CASKVLSGANVLTF
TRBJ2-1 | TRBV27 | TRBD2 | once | TGTGCCAGCAGTTTAAGGGGGACGACTAGCGAAAATGAGCAGTTCTTC | CASSLRGTTSENEQFF
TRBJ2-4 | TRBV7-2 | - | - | TGTGCCAGCAGCAATTACATCGCGGGGCGAGGAAAAAACATTCAGTACTTC | CASSNYIAGRGKNIQYF
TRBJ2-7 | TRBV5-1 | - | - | TGCGCCAGCAGCTTGGCAGGCAGAGGGGAGTACTACGAGCAGTACTTC | CASSLAGRGEYYEQYF
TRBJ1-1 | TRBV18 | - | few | TGTGCCAGCTCACCCCAACAAGGGGAAACTGAAGCTTTCTTT | CASSPQQGETEAFF
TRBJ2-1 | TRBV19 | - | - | TGTGCCAGTAGTAGAGAGGGGGTCTCCTACAATGAGCAGTTCTTC | CASSREGVSYNEQFF
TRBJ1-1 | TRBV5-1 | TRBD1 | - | TGCGCCAGCAGCTTTACCGGGACAGTGAACACTGAAGCTTTCTTT | CASSFTGTVNTEAFF
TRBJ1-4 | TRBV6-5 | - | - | TGTGCCAGCAGTTCAGGGAAAGGTGAAAAACTGTTTTTT | CASSSGKGEKLFF